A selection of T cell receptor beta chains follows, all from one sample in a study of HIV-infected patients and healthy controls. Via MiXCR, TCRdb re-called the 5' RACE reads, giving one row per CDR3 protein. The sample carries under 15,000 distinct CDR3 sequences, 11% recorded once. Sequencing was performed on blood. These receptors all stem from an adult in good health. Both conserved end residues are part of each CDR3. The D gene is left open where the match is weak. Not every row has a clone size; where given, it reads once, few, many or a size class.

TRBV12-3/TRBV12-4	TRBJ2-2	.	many	TGTGCCAGCAGGGAAAACAGCGGGGAGCTGTTTTTT	CASRENSGELFF
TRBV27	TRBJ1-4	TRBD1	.	TGTGCCAGCAGCCTCCAGGGGGGTTTGACTAATGAAAAACTGTTTTTT	CASSLQGGLTNEKLFF
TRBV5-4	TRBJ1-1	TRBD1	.	TGTGCCAGCAGCTTGGCCGGGACAGGTAACACTGAAGCTTTCTTT	CASSLAGTGNTEAFF
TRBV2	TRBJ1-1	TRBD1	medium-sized	TGTGCCAGCAGTGAAGCGCTTGGTTTCTTGGGACAGATGAACACTGAAGCTTTCTTT	CASSEALGFLGQMNTEAFF
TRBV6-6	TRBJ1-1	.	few	TGTGCCAGCAGACAAACAGGGTCGTCTACCGGGGCTTTCTTT	CASRQTGSSTGAFF
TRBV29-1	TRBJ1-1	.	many	TGCAGCGTTGAAGCGAACACTGAAGCTTTCTTT	CSVEANTEAFF
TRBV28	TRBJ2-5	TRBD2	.	TGTGCCAGCAGTAATTTCGGGGGGCAAGAGACCCAGTACTTC	CASSNFGGQETQYF
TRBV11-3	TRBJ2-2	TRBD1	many	TGTGCCAGCAGCCCCCGGGACAGGGCCACCGGGGAGCTGTTTTTT	CASSPRDRATGELFF
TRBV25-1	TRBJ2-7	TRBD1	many	TGTGCCAGCAGTCCCCCAGGACAGGGAACCTACGAGCAGTACTTC	CASSPPGQGTYEQYF
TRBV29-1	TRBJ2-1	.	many	TGCAGCGCCAATGACGATTACAATGAGCAGTTCTTC	CSANDDYNEQFF
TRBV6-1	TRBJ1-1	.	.	TGTGCCAGCACCGAGACCGTGGGGAATGAAGCTTTCTTT	CASTETVGNEAFF
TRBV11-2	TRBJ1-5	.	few	TGTGCCAGCAGCTTAGGGCCCCACCAAGGGCCCCAGCATTTT	CASSLGPHQGPQHF
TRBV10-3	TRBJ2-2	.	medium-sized	TGTGCCATCAGTGAGCCGGTCGGGGAGCTGTTTTTT	CAISEPVGELFF
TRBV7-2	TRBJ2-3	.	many	TGTGCCAGCAGCCCCGCCTTGGCAGATACGCAGTATTTT	CASSPALADTQYF
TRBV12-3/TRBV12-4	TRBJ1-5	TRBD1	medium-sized	TGTGCCAGCAGTTCGCGGACAGGGGGAGGTCAGCCCCAGCATTTT	CASSSRTGGGQPQHF
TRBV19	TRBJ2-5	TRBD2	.	TGTGCCAGTAGTATCGTACTAGCGGTAAATCAAGAGACCCAGTACTTC	CASSIVLAVNQETQYF
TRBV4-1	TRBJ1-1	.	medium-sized	TGCGCCAGCAGCTTACAGTGGAACACTGAAGCTTTCTTT	CASSLQWNTEAFF
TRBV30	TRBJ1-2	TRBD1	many	TGTGCCTGGAGTCCAGGACAGGGGATATTAGCTAACTATGGCTACACCTTC	CAWSPGQGILANYGYTF
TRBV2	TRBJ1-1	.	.	TGTGCCAGCAGTTTAGACAGGACTGAAGCTTTCTTT	CASSLDRTEAFF
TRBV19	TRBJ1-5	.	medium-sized	TGTGCCAGTAGTATAGAGACCAGGTCTTATCAGCCCCAGCATTTT	CASSIETRSYQPQHF
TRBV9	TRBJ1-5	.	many	TGTGCCAGCAGCACAGGGAATAGCAATCAGCCCCAGCATTTT	CASSTGNSNQPQHF
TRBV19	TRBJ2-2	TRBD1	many	TGTGCCAGCCAGCCGGCACAGGGGGCTGCCGGGGAGCTGTTTTTT	CASQPAQGAAGELFF
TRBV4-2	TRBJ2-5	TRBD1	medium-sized	TGTGCCAGCAGCCAAGATTCGGGGTCAGGGGGATCTCAAGAGACCCAGTACTTC	CASSQDSGSGGSQETQYF
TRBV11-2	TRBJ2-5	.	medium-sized	TGTGCCAGCAGCCAAAAATCCGAGTGGGAGACCCAGTACTTC	CASSQKSEWETQYF
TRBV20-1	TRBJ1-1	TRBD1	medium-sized	TGCAGTGCTAGAGAGGGGTCACAGGGGTACACTGAAGCTTTCTTT	CSAREGSQGYTEAFF
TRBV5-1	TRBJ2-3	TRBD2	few	TGCGCCAGCAGCTTGCGGGGTAGCGGGGTCACAGATACGCAGTATTTT	CASSLRGSGVTDTQYF
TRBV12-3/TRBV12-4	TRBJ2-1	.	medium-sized	TGTGCCAGCAGCCCGAACAGGGATAATTTCAGGAATGAGCAGTTCTTC	CASSPNRDNFRNEQFF
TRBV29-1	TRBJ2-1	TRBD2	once	TGCAGCGTGTTGCAGCGGGAGGGGACCAATGAGCAGTTCTTC	CSVLQREGTNEQFF
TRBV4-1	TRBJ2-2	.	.	TGCGCCAGCAGCCGTCAACGGGGCCCGAACACCGGGGAGCTGTTTTTT	CASSRQRGPNTGELFF
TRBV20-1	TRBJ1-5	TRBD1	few	TGCAGTGCCTTCGGACAGGGTGGGAGAGGCAATCAGCCCCAGCATTTT	CSAFGQGGRGNQPQHF
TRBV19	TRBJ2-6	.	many	TGTGCCAGTAGCGCGGCCAACGGCCGGACCAACGTCCTGACTTTC	CASSAANGRTNVLTF
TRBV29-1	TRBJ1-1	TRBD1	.	TGCAGCGTTGACGGGGGGACAGAATTCGAAGCTTTCTTT	CSVDGGTEFEAFF
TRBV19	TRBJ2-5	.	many	TGTGCCAGTACCTACGACGGTCTGACCCAGTACTTC	CASTYDGLTQYF
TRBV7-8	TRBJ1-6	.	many	TGTGCCAGCAGCTTAGCAGGGGACTCCTATAATTCACCCCTCCACTTT	CASSLAGDSYNSPLHF
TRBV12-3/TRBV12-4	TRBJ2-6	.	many	TGTGCCAGCAGCTCAAGGGGGATTGGGGCCAACGTCCTGACTTTC	CASSSRGIGANVLTF
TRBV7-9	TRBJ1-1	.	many	TGTGCCAGCTCCCGGAGGGGCAGAGACACTGAAGCTTTCTTT	CASSRRGRDTEAFF
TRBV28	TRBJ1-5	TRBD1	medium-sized	TGTGCCGAGGCACCGGGACAGGGAAGGCCCCAGCATTTT	CAEAPGQGRPQHF
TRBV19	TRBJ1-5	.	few	TGTGCCAGTAGTATAGCAGGACAGCGGGATCAGCCCCAGCATTTT	CASSIAGQRDQPQHF
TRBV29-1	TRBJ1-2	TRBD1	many	TGCAGCGTTTTAACCGGGACAGGGGGGAGAGTAGCTAACTATGGCTACACCTTC	CSVLTGTGGRVANYGYTF
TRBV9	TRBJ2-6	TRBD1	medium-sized	TGTGCCAGCAGCGCAACAGGGGCCCCCAACTCTGGGGCCAACGTCCTGACTTTC	CASSATGAPNSGANVLTF
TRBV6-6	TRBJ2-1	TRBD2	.	TGTGCCAGCAGCGCCGGGACTAGCATCTACAATGAGCAGTTCTTC	CASSAGTSIYNEQFF
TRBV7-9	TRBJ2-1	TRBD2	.	TGTGCCAGCAGCCCAAGACTAGCGGGTTACAATGAGCAGTTCTTC	CASSPRLAGYNEQFF
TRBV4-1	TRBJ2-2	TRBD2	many	TGCGCCAGCAGCCCCAGCGGGAGGAACACCGGGGAGCTGTTTTTT	CASSPSGRNTGELFF
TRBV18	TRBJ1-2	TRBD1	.	TGTGCCAGCTCACTAACATCGGGACAGGTGCTCTACTATGGCTACACCTTC	CASSLTSGQVLYYGYTF
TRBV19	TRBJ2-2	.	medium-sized	TGTGCCAGTAGGCCTCCCGGGCTCTTGACCGGGGAGCTGTTTTTT	CASRPPGLLTGELFF
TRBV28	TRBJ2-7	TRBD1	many	TGTGCCAGCAGTCCCGGGACAGCGGCTTCCTACGAGCAGTACTTC	CASSPGTAASYEQYF
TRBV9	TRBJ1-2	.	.	TGTGCCAGCAGCCCCAGCACAGGGATCAACTATGGCTACACCTTC	CASSPSTGINYGYTF
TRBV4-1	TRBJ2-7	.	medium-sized	TGCGCCAGCAGCCAAGATCGAGGAACGGGGCACGAGGGCGAGCAGTACTTC	CASSQDRGTGHEGEQYF
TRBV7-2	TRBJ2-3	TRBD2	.	TGTGCCAGCAGCTTGACTAGCGGATATTCAGATACGCAGTATTTT	CASSLTSGYSDTQYF
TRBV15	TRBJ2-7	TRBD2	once	TGTGCCACCAGCAGAGATACTAGCGGGATCGGCGAGCAGTACTTC	CATSRDTSGIGEQYF
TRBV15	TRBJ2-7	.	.	TGTGCCACCAGCAGAGATATCGGTTGGAACGAGCAGTACTTC	CATSRDIGWNEQYF
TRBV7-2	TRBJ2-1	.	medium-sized	TGTGCTAGCGTCCCATCGCTAAGTCTAAACAATGAGCAGTTCTTC	CASVPSLSLNNEQFF
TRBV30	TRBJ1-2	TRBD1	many	TGTGCCTGGACCCCGGACAGGCCAGATGGCTACACCTTC	CAWTPDRPDGYTF
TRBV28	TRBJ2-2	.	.	TGTGCCAGCAGTTCCAAATACCTGACAATCGCGAACACCGGGGAGCTGTTTTTT	CASSSKYLTIANTGELFF
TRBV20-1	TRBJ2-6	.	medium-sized	TGCAGTGCGCGGACAGAGCGGGCCAACGTCCTGACTTTC	CSARTERANVLTF